This T cell receptor (beta chain) was documented in a study of blood T cell repertoires in COVID-19. About the study: Nucleic acid was either cDNA or gDNA, and it came from T cells, B-cell-depleted T cells, or PBMCs.

CDR3 length: 14 residues. Per germline, CDR1 MDHEN and CDR2 SYDVKM. The V end was cut by 7 bases, the J end by 2 bases, with 12 bases between. This table comes from immunoSEQ multiplex PCR, and its TCRdb copy is limited to in-frame clones, with some not included. Of approximately 330,000 clones in the sample, roughly nine tenths were seen once. All enrollees were roughly 18 to 89 years old and from about 25 US areas. The sequencing sample was made of PBMCs or T cells enriched from blood (not recorded which). The chain links TRBV28 to TRBJ2-1, with D maybe TRBD2 (6 bases). The TCR comes from a woman in her thirties who had recovered from COVID-19. The CDR3 spells CASNRERAYNEQFF. CDR3 in DNA: TGTGCCAGCAACCGGGAGAGGGCCTACAATGAGCAGTTCTTC.